Listed below are T cell receptor beta chains from one sample, sequenced in a study of blood T cell repertoires in COVID-19. TCRdb keeps only in-frame clones here, not all; method: immunoSEQ multiplex PCR. This table holds more than 450,000 clones, around 90% found once. Material for sequencing was PBMCs or T cells enriched from blood (not recorded which). The receptors were sampled from a woman between 18 and 29 years old who had recovered from COVID-19. The CDR3 runs from the conserved cysteine through the conserved F or W. The D gene is left open where the match is weak. Clone size is not always given. Where it is, it says once, few, many or a class for expanded clones.

-	-	TRBV18	TRBJ1-6	TGTGCCAGCTCACCTCGGACGGGGGATTATTCACCCCTCCACTTT	CASSPRTGDYSPLHF
-	-	TRBV27	TRBJ1-4	TGTGCCAGCAGTTTAGCAGGGGAGGGTGAAAAACTGTTTTTT	CASSLAGEGEKLFF
-	-	TRBV2	TRBJ2-7	TGTGCCAGCAGTGATGGGGGGTGGGGACTCTCCTACGAGCAGTACTTC	CASSDGGWGLSYEQYF
-	-	TRBV4-2	TRBJ2-7	TGTGCCAGCAGCCAAGAGGCTAGTGGGTTCTACGAGCAGTACTTC	CASSQEASGFYEQYF
-	-	TRBV5-1	TRBJ2-2	TGCGCCAGCAACCCGAGGGCGGGCCCTAACACCGGGGAGCTGTTTTTT	CASNPRAGPNTGELFF
TRBD1	-	TRBV10-3	TRBJ1-1	TGTGCCACCCAGGACAGGATGGCGGACACTGAAGCTTTCTTT	CATQDRMADTEAFF
TRBD1	-	TRBV11-2	TRBJ2-3	TGTGCCAGCAGCTCCCAGGGGGAGAGCACAGATACGCAGTATTTT	CASSSQGESTDTQYF
TRBD2	-	TRBV7-2	TRBJ2-1	TGTGCCAGCCGGGGGGCTAGCGGGGGCTATTCCTACAATGAGCAGTTCTTC	CASRGASGGYSYNEQFF
TRBD1	-	TRBV12-3/TRBV12-4	TRBJ1-1	TGTGCCAGCAGTCCCCTGGGACAGCCTTTCTTT	CASSPLGQPFF
-	-	TRBV7-9	TRBJ2-1	TGTGCCAGCAGCTTAGTAAGGGGGACACCATTCAATGAGCAGTTCTTC	CASSLVRGTPFNEQFF
-	-	TRBV11-2	TRBJ1-1	TGTGCCAGCAGCTTAGGGTTAGACACTGAAGCTTTCTTT	CASSLGLDTEAFF
-	-	TRBV2	TRBJ2-7	TGTGCCAGCAGTGACGGGATCTACGAGCAGTACTTC	CASSDGIYEQYF
TRBD2	-	TRBV18	TRBJ2-2	TGTGCCAGCTCCCCCTACAGCGGGGACCTCACCGGGGAGCTGTTTTTT	CASSPYSGDLTGELFF
TRBD2	once	TRBV7-9	TRBJ2-3	TGTGCCAGCAGCTTACGCGGGGGGACTACAGATACGCAGTATTTT	CASSLRGGTTDTQYF
-	few	TRBV5-1	TRBJ2-1	TGCGCCAGCAGGACGACTACCAGCGCTTCCTACAATGAGCAGTTCTTC	CASRTTTSASYNEQFF
TRBD1	-	TRBV29-1	TRBJ1-2	TGCAGCGCCAGGACAGGGGTATATGGCTACACCTTC	CSARTGVYGYTF
-	few	TRBV7-9	TRBJ1-5	TGTGCCAGCAGCTTAGGCTACGGGGGAGGCGATCAGCCCCAGCATTTT	CASSLGYGGGDQPQHF
-	-	TRBV15	TRBJ2-7	TGTGCCACCAGCAGAGCGGGGTCCCTCTCCTACGAGCAGTACTTC	CATSRAGSLSYEQYF
-	-	TRBV6-2/TRBV6-3	TRBJ2-2	TGTGCCAGCAGCTCTACTCGGTCGTTCGGGGAGCTGTTTTTT	CASSSTRSFGELFF
TRBD1	-	TRBV9	TRBJ1-1	TGTGCCAGCAGCTCCCGGACAGGGGACACTGAAGCTTTCTTT	CASSSRTGDTEAFF
-	-	TRBV5-6	TRBJ2-7	TGTGCCAGCAGCTTGGTACAGTCGAGCTCCTACGAGCAGTACTTC	CASSLVQSSSYEQYF
TRBD2	-	TRBV5-8	TRBJ2-5	TGTGCCAGCAGCTTCCCGGGACTAGTGTCAGAGACCCAGTACTTC	CASSFPGLVSETQYF
-	-	TRBV6-5	TRBJ1-4	TGTGCCAGTAAATCCGCAACTAATGAAAAACTGTTTTTT	CASKSATNEKLFF
-	-	TRBV5-1	TRBJ1-1	TGCGCCAGCAGCTTGGGGGGCCCCGGGGGGGACACTGAAGCTTTCTTT	CASSLGGPGGDTEAFF
-	-	TRBV12-5	TRBJ1-4	TGTGCTAGTGGTTCCTTGGGGGGTGGCCTTAATGAAAAACTGTTTTTT	CASGSLGGGLNEKLFF
-	once	TRBV2	TRBJ1-2	TGTGCCAGCAGTGAAGCTCAGGGTTCTAATGGCTACACCTTC	CASSEAQGSNGYTF
TRBD1	-	TRBV5-1	TRBJ1-4	TGCGCCAGCAGCCTGGGGACAGGGAGTGAAAAACTGTTTTTT	CASSLGTGSEKLFF
TRBD1	-	TRBV27	TRBJ2-2	TGTGCCAGCAGTCCCGGGGCCGTCGGGTCAGGGGGCGGGGAGCTGTTTTTT	CASSPGAVGSGGGELFF
-	-	TRBV6-5	TRBJ1-5	TGTGCCAGCAGTCCCCTAGGAGGAGAGCCCCAGCATTTT	CASSPLGGEPQHF
-	-	TRBV7-9	TRBJ2-5	TGTGCCAGCAGCTATATAGAGACCCAGTACTTC	CASSYIETQYF
TRBD2	-	TRBV2	TRBJ2-5	TGTGCCAGCAGTGCGGGACTAGCGGGGGGGCAAGAGACCCAGTACTTC	CASSAGLAGGQETQYF
-	-	TRBV7-9	TRBJ1-5	TGTGCCAGCAGCTTGGATGGGGGCGGCCAGCCCCAGCATTTT	CASSLDGGGQPQHF
-	-	TRBV7-6	TRBJ1-4	TGTGCCAGCAGCCCCTTTATGGGGGCGGCTAATGAAAAACTGTTTTTT	CASSPFMGAANEKLFF
TRBD2	-	TRBV24-1	TRBJ2-5	TGTGCCACCAGTGACAATAGCGGGGGGGAGACCCAGTACTTC	CATSDNSGGETQYF
-	-	TRBV18	TRBJ1-6	TGTGCCAGCTCACCGACGGGTTTATACCGGGGGGGCCGGTTCGATTCACCCCTCCACTTT	CASSPTGLYRGGRFDSPLHF
TRBD1	-	TRBV10-3	TRBJ2-7	TGTGCCATCAGTGAGTCTTGGGGAACAGGGGGCTTCTACGAGCAGTACTTC	CAISESWGTGGFYEQYF
TRBD1	-	TRBV7-8	TRBJ1-3	TGTGCCAGCAGCTTAGAGGGGGCGGACACCATATATTTT	CASSLEGADTIYF
-	few	TRBV9	TRBJ1-2	TGTGCCAGCAGCTCATCCGGGACACCTATAGGGGGCTACACCTTC	CASSSSGTPIGGYTF
TRBD2	-	TRBV7-9	TRBJ2-3	TGTGCCAGCAGCTTCGGACTAGCCCGTGATACGCAGTATTTT	CASSFGLARDTQYF
TRBD1	-	TRBV5-1	TRBJ1-6	TGCGCCAGCAGCTCGGGACAGCCGAATTCACCCCTCCACTTT	CASSSGQPNSPLHF
TRBD2	-	TRBV7-9	TRBJ2-1	TGTGCCAGCAGCTTAGGGGCTAGCGGGGCTTACAATGAGCAGTTCTTC	CASSLGASGAYNEQFF
-	-	TRBV5-8	TRBJ1-6	TGTGCCAGCAGGCCTCGGAAACAGTGGGCCCTCCACTTT	CASRPRKQWALHF